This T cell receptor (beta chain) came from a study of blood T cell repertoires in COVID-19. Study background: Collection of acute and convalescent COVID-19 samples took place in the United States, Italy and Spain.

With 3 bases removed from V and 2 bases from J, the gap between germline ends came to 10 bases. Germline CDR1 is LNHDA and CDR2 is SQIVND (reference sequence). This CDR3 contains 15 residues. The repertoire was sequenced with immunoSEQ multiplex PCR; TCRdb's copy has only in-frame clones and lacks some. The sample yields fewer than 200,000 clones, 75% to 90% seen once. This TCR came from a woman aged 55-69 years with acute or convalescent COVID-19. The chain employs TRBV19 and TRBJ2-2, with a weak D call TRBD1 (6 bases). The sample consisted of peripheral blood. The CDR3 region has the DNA TGTGCCAGTAGTATCCAGGGGACCAACACCGGGGAGCTGTTTTTT. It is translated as CASSIQGTNTGELFF.